Listed here is a single T cell receptor beta chain. Its specificity is unknown. This CDR3 contains 14 residues. Per germline, CDR1 LNHDA and CDR2 SQIVND (reference sequence). J lost 7 bases, V lost 6 bases, and 7 bases had no gene match. The record originates from a study of cytomegalovirus exposure and HLA in healthy donors. Study observations and caveats: Common viral pathogens (according to a later analysis) appeared linked to several of the most significant clusters.

The primer mix had 60 Vbeta and 13 Jbeta primers. Assay used: immunoSEQ multiplex PCR; TCRdb lists only in-frame clones, some missing. The table gives 60,000 to 90,000 clones; the top ten clones make up 5% of it. The clonotype comes from a woman between 40 and 55 years old in good health and CMV-seropositive. The genes are TRBV19 and TRBJ1-4; 8 positions match TRBD1. The specimen was PBMCs. The CDR3: CASSLSGQVEKLFF. The CDR3 DNA sequence: TGTGCCAGTAGCCTATCGGGACAGGTTGAAAAACTGTTTTTT.